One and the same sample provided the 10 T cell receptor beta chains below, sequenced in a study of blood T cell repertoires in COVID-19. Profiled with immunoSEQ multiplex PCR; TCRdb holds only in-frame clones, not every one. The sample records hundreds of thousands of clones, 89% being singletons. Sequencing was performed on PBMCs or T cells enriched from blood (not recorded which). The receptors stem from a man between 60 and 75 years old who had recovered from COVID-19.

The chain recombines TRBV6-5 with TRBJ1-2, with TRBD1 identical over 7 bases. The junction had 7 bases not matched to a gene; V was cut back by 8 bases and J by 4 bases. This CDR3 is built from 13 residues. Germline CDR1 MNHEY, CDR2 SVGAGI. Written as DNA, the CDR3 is TGTGCCAGCGGACAGGTTGGGAGCTATGGCTACACCTTC. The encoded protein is CASGQVGSYGYTF.

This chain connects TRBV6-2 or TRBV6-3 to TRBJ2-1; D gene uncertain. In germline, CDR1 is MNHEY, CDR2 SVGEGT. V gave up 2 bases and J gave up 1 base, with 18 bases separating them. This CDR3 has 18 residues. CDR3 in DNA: TGTGCCAGCAGTTACGGTTTGGGTCTAGTCCAATCCTACAATGAGCAGTTCTTC. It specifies CASSYGLGLVQSYNEQFF.

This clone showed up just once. CDR3 region: CASSLEGGHSLSGANVLTF. CDR3 DNA sequence: TGTGCCAGCAGCTTGGAAGGAGGGCACTCTCTCTCTGGGGCCAACGTCCTGACTTTC. The chain links TRBV5-6 to TRBJ2-6, with D maybe TRBD2 (6 bases). This CDR3 contains 19 residues. CDR1 is SGHDT and CDR2 is YYEEEE in the germline V gene. Trimming stripped 0 bases from V and 0 bases from J, with 16 bases between.

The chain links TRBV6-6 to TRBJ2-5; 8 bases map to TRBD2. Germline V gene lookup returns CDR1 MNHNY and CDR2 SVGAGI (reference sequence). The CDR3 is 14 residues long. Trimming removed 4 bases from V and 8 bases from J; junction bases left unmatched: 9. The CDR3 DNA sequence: TGTGCCAGCAGTTTACTAGCGGTCCATGACACCCAGTACTTC. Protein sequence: CASSLLAVHDTQYF.

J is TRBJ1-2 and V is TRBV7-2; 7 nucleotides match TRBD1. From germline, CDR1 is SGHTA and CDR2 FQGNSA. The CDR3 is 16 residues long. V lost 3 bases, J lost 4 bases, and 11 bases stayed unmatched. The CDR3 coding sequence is TGTGCCAGCAGCTTGGAGACAGGGCTTGTTGGCTATGGCTACACCTTC. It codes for CASSLETGLVGYGYTF.

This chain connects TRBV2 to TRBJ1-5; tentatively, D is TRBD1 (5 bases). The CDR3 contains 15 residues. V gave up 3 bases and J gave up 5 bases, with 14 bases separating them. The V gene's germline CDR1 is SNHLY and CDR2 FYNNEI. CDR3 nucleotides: TGTGCCAGCAGTGAGAGGTACAGGAGGGATCAGCCCCAGCATTTT. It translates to CASSERYRRDQPQHF.

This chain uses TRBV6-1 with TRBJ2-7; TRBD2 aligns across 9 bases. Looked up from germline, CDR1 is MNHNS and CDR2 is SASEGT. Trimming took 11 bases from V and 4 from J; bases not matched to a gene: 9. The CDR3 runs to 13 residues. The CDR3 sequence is CAAWREGGYEQYF. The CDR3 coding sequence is TGTGCCGCATGGCGGGAGGGGGGGTACGAGCAGTACTTC.

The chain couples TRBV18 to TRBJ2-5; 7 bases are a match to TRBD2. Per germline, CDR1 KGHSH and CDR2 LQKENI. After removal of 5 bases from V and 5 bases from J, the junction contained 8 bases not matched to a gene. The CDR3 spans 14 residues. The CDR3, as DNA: TGTGCCAGCTCAGGCGGGAGCTTGGGGGAGACCCAGTACTTC. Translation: CASSGGSLGETQYF. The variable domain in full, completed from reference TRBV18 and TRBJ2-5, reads NAGVMQNPRHLVRRRGQEARLRCSPMKGHSHVYWYRQLPEEGLKFMVYLQKENIIDESGMPKERFSAEFPKEGPSILRIQQVVRGDSAAYFCASSGGSLGETQYFGPGTRLLVL.

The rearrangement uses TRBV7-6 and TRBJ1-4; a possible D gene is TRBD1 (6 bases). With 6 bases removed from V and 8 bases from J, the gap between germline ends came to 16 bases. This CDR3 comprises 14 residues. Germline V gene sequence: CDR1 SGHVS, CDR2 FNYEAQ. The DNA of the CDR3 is TGTGCCAGCAGTTCCAGGGGATCGGACGAAAAACTGTTTTTT. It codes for CASSSRGSDEKLFF.

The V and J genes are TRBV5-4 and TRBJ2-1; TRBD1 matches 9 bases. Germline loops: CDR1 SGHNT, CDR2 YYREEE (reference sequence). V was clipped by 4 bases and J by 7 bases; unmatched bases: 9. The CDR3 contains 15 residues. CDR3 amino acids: CASSEPGQGMNEQFF. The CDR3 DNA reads TGTGCCAGCAGCGAACCGGGACAGGGCATGAATGAGCAGTTCTTC.